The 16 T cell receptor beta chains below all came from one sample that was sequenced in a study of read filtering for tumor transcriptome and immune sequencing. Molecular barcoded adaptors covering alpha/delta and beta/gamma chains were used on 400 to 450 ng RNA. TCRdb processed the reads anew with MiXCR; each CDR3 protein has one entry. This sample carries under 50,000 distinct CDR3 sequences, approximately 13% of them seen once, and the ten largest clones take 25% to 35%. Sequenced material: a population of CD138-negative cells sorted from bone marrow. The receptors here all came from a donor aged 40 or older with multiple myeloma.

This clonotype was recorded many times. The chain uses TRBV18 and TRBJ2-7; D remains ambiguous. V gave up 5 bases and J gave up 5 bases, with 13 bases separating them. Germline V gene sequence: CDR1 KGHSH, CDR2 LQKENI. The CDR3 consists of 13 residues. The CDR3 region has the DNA TGTGCCAGCTCAACCGGGTTGGGCGACGAGCAGTACTTC. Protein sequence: CASSTGLGDEQYF. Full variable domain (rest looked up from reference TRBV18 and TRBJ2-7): NAGVMQNPRHLVRRRGQEARLRCSPMKGHSHVYWYRQLPEEGLKFMVYLQKENIIDESGMPKERFSAEFPKEGPSILRIQQVVRGDSAAYFCASSTGLGDEQYFGPGTRLTVT.

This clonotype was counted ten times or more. The CDR3 loop reads CASSYLDYNEQFF. DNA of the CDR3: TGTGCCAGCAGTTACTTAGACTACAATGAGCAGTTCTTC. V usage is TRBV6-5 and J usage is TRBJ2-1, with unresolved D. Between the trimmed V and J ends, which lost 1 base and 3 bases, there was a span of 4 bases. Germline-derived CDR1 and CDR2 are MNHEY and SVGAGI. This CDR3 has 13 residues.

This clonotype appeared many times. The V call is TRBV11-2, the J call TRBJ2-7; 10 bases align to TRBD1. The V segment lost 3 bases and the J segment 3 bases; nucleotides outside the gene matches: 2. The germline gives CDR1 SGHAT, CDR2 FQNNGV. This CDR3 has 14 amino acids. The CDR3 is CASSLTGGGYEQYF. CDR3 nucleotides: TGTGCCAGCAGCTTGACAGGGGGCGGCTACGAGCAGTACTTC.

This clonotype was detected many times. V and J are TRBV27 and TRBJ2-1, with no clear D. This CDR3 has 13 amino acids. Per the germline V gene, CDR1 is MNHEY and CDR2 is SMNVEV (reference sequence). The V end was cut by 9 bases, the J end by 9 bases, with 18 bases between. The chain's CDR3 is CARGPRDSAEQFF. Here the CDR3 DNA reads TGTGCCAGAGGGCCTAGGGATTCTGCTGAGCAGTTCTTC.

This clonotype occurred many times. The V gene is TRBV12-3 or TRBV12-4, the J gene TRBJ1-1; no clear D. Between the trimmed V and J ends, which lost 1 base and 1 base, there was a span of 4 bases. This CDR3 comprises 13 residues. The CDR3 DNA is TGTGCCAGCAGTTTAGGCGGGAACACTGAAGCTTTCTTT. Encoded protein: CASSLGGNTEAFF.

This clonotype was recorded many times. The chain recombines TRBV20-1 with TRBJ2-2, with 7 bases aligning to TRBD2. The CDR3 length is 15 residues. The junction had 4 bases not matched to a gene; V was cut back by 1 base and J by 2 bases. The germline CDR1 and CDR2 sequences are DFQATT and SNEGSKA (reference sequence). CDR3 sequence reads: CSARASGLNTGELFF. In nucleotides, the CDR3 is TGCAGTGCTAGAGCGTCGGGACTAAACACCGGGGAGCTGTTTTTT.

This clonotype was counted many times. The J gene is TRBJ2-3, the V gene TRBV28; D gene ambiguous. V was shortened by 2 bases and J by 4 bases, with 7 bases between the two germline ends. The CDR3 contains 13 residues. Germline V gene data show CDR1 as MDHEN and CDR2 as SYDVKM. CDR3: CASSLVAPDTQYF. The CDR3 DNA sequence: TGTGCCAGCAGTTTAGTGGCTCCAGATACGCAGTATTTT.

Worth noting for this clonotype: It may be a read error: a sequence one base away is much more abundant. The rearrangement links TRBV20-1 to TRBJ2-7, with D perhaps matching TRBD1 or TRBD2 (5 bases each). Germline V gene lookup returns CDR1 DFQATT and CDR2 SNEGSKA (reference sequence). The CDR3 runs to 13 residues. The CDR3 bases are TGCGGTGCTAGATGGGGGTATGCCGGCGAGCAGTACTTC. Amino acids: CGARWGYAGEQYF.

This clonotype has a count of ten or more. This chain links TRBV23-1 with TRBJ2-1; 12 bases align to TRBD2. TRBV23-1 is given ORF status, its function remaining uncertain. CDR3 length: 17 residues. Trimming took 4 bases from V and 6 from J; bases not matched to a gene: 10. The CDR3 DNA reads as TGCGCCAGCAGTCCACGACTAGCGGGAGTCCAGGGCAATGAGCAGTTCTTC. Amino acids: CASSPRLAGVQGNEQFF.

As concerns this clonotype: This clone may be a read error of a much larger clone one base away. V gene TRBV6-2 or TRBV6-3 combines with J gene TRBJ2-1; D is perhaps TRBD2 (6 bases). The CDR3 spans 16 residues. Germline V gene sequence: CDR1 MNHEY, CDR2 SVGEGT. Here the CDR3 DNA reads TGTGCCAACAGTTACTCGGAGGGGACCCCCTACAATGAGCAGTTCTTC. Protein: CANSYSEGTPYNEQFF.

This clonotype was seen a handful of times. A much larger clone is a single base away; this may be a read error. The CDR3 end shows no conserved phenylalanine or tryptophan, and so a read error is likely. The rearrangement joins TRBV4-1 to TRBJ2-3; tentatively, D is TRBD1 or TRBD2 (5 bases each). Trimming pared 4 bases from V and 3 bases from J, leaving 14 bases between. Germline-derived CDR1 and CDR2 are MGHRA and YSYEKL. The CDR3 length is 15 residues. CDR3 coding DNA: TGCGCCAGCAGCCTAGGGGAGTATGGGACAGATACGCAGTATTCT. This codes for CASSLGEYGTDTQYS.

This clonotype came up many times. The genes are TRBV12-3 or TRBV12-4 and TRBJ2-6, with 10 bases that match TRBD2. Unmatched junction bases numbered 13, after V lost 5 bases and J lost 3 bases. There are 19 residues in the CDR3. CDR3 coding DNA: TGTGCCAGCAGTAGACACAGGACTAGCGGTGTAAGTGGGGCCAACGTCCTGACTTTC. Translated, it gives CASSRHRTSGVSGANVLTF.

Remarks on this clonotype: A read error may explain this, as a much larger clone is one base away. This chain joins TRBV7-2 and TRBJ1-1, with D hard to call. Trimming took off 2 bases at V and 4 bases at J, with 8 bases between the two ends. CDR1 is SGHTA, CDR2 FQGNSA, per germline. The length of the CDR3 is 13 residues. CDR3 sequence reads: CASSLFIGTEAFF. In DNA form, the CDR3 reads TGTGCCAGCAGCTTATTTATTGGCACTGAAGCTTTCTTT.

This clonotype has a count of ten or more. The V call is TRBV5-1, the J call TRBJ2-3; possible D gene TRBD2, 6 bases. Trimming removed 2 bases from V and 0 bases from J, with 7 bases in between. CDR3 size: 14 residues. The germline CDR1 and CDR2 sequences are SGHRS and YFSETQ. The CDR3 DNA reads TGCGCCAGCAGCTTTAGCGGCAGCACAGATACGCAGTATTTT. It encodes CASSFSGSTDTQYF.

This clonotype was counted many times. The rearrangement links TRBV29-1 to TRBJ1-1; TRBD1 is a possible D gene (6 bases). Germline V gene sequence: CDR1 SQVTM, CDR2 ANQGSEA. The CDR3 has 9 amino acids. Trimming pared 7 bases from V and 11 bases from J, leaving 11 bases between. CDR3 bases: TGCAGCGCGGGACAAACGGCTTTCTTT. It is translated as CSAGQTAFF.

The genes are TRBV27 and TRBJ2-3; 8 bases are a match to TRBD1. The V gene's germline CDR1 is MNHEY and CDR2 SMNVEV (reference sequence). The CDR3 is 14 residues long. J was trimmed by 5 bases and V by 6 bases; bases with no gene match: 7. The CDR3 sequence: CASRPPDRGDTQYF. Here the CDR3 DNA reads TGTGCCAGCAGGCCCCCCGACAGGGGAGATACGCAGTATTTT.